This TCR beta chain comes out of a study of T cell repertoires in cytomegalovirus infection. As for the study in general: CMV infection and matching HLA type were both indicated by public TCR beta signatures.

TCRdb re-called the reads through MiXCR, storing one row per CDR3 protein. This table holds about 900,000 distinct CDR3 sequences, approximately 31% found once. Note on this clonotype: The antigen remains unidentified.

The V and J ends lost 0 bases and 2 bases respectively, with 7 bases between them. CDR3 length equals 14 residues. Germline V gives CDR1 MGHRA, CDR2 YSYEKL. This sequence was found in a human donor in good health (CMV status not recorded). Some clones in this sample may be carry-over from other donors' samples. V usage is TRBV4-1 and J usage is TRBJ1-2; D not certain. The specimen was cultured CD8+ T cells from PBMCs, collected from culture after CMV antigen stimulation. The CDR3 region has the DNA TGCGCCAGCAGCCAAGACACCGGGAACTATGGCTACACCTTC. It specifies CASSQDTGNYGYTF.